This T cell receptor beta chain was obtained from a study of blood T cell repertoires in COVID-19. About the study: Acute-phase and convalescent COVID-19 samples originated in the United States, Italy and Spain.

The protocol was immunoSEQ multiplex PCR, while the TCRdb copy is restricted to in-frame clones and leaves out a portion. The sample shows roughly 120,000 clones, about 85% of them seen only once. Only one count was recorded for this clone. Unmatched junction bases numbered 6, after V lost 1 base and J lost 5 bases. CDR3 size: 15 residues. The germline V gene encodes CDR1 SGHTA and CDR2 FQGNSA. The gene calls are TRBV7-2 and TRBJ2-5, with 8 bases fitting TRBD2. The TCR originated in a man between 40 and 49 years old with acute or convalescent COVID-19. The sequencing input was peripheral blood. The chain's CDR3 is CASSLVTGGRETQYF. The CDR3 region has the DNA TGTGCCAGCAGCTTAGTAACGGGGGGGCGGGAGACCCAGTACTTC.